This T cell receptor (beta chain) came from a study of blood T cells in healthy people across ages. Whole-study findings and limits: TCR beta diversity was tightly associated with the proportion of naive T cells.

For the second PCR, which ran for about 7 to 11 cycles, a sample-barcoded 5' primer and a J-beta primer mix were used. TCRdb reanalysed the 5' RACE reads using MiXCR and keeps one entry per CDR3 protein. The data hold around 1,800,000 distinct CDR3 sequences, with roughly 43% observed a single time. As regards this clonotype: Its antigen is still unknown.

CDR1 is LNHNV, CDR2 YYDKDF, per germline (reference sequence). CDR3 size: 12 residues. The genes are TRBV15 and TRBJ2-5, with D perhaps TRBD2 (5 bases). Judging by the DNA end, TRBJ2-7 fits better; the J call may be wrong. The sample comprised blood. The origin of this receptor is a human donor in good health. The CDR3 bases are TGTGCCACCAGCAGAAGGGCGGGCGAGCAGTACTTC. This translates into CATSRRAGEQYF.